The subject of this entry is one T cell receptor (beta chain). The antigen remains undetermined. The V and J ends lost 2 bases and 7 bases respectively, with 19 bases between them. Germline values: CDR1 SGHDT, CDR2 YYEEEE. The CDR3 loop spans 16 amino acids. The sample originates from a study of cytomegalovirus exposure and HLA in healthy donors. Study overall: Across some 400 genotyped donors, approximately 80% landed in the Caucasian-associated ancestry cluster. The study, taken as a whole, reports: Researchers left out some V segments, among them TRBV6-2 and TRBV6-3, as indistinguishable. Immune exposure information available was restricted to CMV serostatus. The productive fraction for most TCR beta V segments was about 90% or about 30% in an earlier analysis.

The primer mix had 60 Vbeta and 13 Jbeta primers. Some clones are missing from TCRdb's copy, which holds only in-frame ones; the method was immunoSEQ multiplex PCR. The sample comprises around 140,000 clones, approximately 70% of which are singletons, and approximately 2.3% rests with the top ten. Sequenced sample: PBMCs. The TCR was taken from a woman aged 60-70 years in good health and CMV-seropositive. V gene TRBV5-6 combines with J gene TRBJ2-1, with a tentative D call TRBD1 (5 bases). The CDR3 reads CASSLLGPQLVNEQFF. Written as DNA, the CDR3 is TGTGCCAGCAGCTTATTGGGGCCTCAATTGGTAAATGAGCAGTTCTTC.